This T cell receptor beta chain was captured in a study of technical replicates of blood from several donors. Produced via immunoSEQ multiplex PCR; TCRdb's table is partial and in-frame only. The sample carries about 57,000 clones, around nine tenths recorded once. Germline lookup yields CDR1 SGHDN and CDR2 FVKESK. Trimming stripped 3 bases from V and 9 bases from J, with 10 bases between. The CDR3 is 12 residues long. The sequenced material came from PBMCs. The chain joins TRBV14 to TRBJ2-3; no firm D call. This TCR was recovered from a human donor in good health. Some clones in this sample may be carry-over from other donors' samples. The CDR3 here is CASSHIPETQYF. CDR3 nucleotides: TGTGCCAGCAGCCATATTCCGGAGACGCAGTATTTT. Using reference TRBV14 and TRBJ2-3 for the parts outside the CDR3, the full variable domain is EAGVTQFPSHSVIEKGQTVTLRCDPISGHDNLYWYRRVMGKEIKFLLHFVKESKQDESGMPNNRFLAERTGGTYSTLKVQPAELEDSGVYFCASSHIPETQYFGPGTRLTVL.